The rows below give T cell receptor beta chains drawn from one sample of a study of cytomegalovirus exposure and HLA in healthy donors. The assay was immunoSEQ multiplex PCR, and TCRdb's table has in-frame clones only and misses some. The table records 200,000 to 250,000 clones, more than 60% of them present only once. The sequencing input was PBMCs. Receptor source: a woman aged 55 to 70 in good health and CMV-seropositive. The CDR3 runs from the conserved cysteine through the conserved F or W. Fields, in order: V gene, J gene, D gene, clone size, CDR3 DNA, CDR3 protein. A D gene is named only where the DNA matches it firmly. Size tells how often a clone was seen (once, few, many) or the class of an expanded clone, and some rows leave it out.

V: TRBV23-1
J: TRBJ2-7
D: TRBD1
size: NA
DNA: TGCGCCAGCAGTCTGGCGGGACAGGGAGTCCACGAGCAGTACTTC
CDR3: CASSLAGQGVHEQYF

V: TRBV7-9
J: TRBJ2-7
D: NA
size: NA
DNA: TGTTCCAGCAGCCCTAATTCAGCGTCCGAGCAGTACTTC
CDR3: CSSSPNSASEQYF

V: TRBV6-5
J: TRBJ2-3
D: TRBD2
size: once
DNA: TGTGCCAGCAGTTACGCGCTAGCGGGAGTTGTAGATACGCAGTATTTT
CDR3: CASSYALAGVVDTQYF

V: TRBV6-5
J: TRBJ2-7
D: TRBD2
size: NA
DNA: TGTGCCAGCAGTTACCGAGGCGGCGGGAGGGGGATCGAGCAGTACTTC
CDR3: CASSYRGGGRGIEQYF

V: TRBV4-3
J: TRBJ2-7
D: NA
size: few
DNA: TGCGCCAGCAGCCAAGAAGTGCCCCGAGGCGAGCAGTACTTC
CDR3: CASSQEVPRGEQYF

V: TRBV6-1
J: TRBJ1-1
D: NA
size: few
DNA: TGTGCCAGCAGTGAAGAGGGGGGGGCTGAAGCTTTCTTT
CDR3: CASSEEGGAEAFF

V: TRBV7-9
J: TRBJ1-1
D: NA
size: NA
DNA: TGTGCCAGCAGCTTACAGGGTGGGAACACTGAAGCTTTCTTT
CDR3: CASSLQGGNTEAFF

V: TRBV19
J: TRBJ2-1
D: TRBD2
size: NA
DNA: TGTGCCAGTAGTTTCGGACTAGACAATGAGCAGTTCTTC
CDR3: CASSFGLDNEQFF

V: TRBV18
J: TRBJ2-3
D: NA
size: NA
DNA: TGTGCCAGCTCACCACGGCAGGGATACACAGATACGCAGTATTTT
CDR3: CASSPRQGYTDTQYF

V: TRBV29-1
J: TRBJ2-7
D: NA
size: NA
DNA: TGCAGCGGAGTAACCCCGGACTACCCTGAGGAGCAGTACTTC
CDR3: CSGVTPDYPEEQYF

V: TRBV7-8
J: TRBJ2-3
D: TRBD1
size: NA
DNA: TGTGCCAGCAGCTTAGAACAGGGGCGTGATACGCAGTATTTT
CDR3: CASSLEQGRDTQYF

V: TRBV2
J: TRBJ2-3
D: TRBD1
size: NA
DNA: TGTGCCAGCAGCCGGGACAGGGGCCGCACAGATACGCAGTATTTT
CDR3: CASSRDRGRTDTQYF

V: TRBV28
J: TRBJ1-2
D: NA
size: NA
DNA: TGTGCCAGCAGTTTAGTGGGCGAGATCTATGGCTACACCTTC
CDR3: CASSLVGEIYGYTF

V: TRBV18
J: TRBJ1-1
D: NA
size: NA
DNA: TGTGCCAGCTCACCAGGGCAAAGGACTGAAGCTTTCTTT
CDR3: CASSPGQRTEAFF

V: TRBV9
J: TRBJ2-3
D: TRBD1
size: NA
DNA: TGTGCCAGCAGTGCTCAGGGGGCTGGGACAGATACGCAGTATTTT
CDR3: CASSAQGAGTDTQYF

V: TRBV5-1
J: TRBJ2-1
D: TRBD2
size: NA
DNA: TGCGCCAGCAGCGAAATTGTAGCGGGGGAATACAATGAGCAGTTCTTC
CDR3: CASSEIVAGEYNEQFF

V: TRBV5-4
J: TRBJ2-7
D: TRBD2
size: NA
DNA: TGTGCCAGCAGCAGAGCGGGAGGGCCGGGAGAGCAGTACTTC
CDR3: CASSRAGGPGEQYF

V: TRBV7-8
J: TRBJ1-2
D: TRBD1
size: NA
DNA: TGTGCCAGCAGCTGGACAGGGGGCGCCAGCTATGGCTACACCTTC
CDR3: CASSWTGGASYGYTF

V: TRBV7-2
J: TRBJ2-5
D: NA
size: few
DNA: TGTGCCAGCAGGGTGTGGGGTGGGGGGATCCAAGAGACCCAGTACTTC
CDR3: CASRVWGGGIQETQYF

V: TRBV9
J: TRBJ2-2
D: TRBD1
size: NA
DNA: TGTGCCAGCAGCCGCCGTCAGGGACAGGCGAACACCGGGGAGCTGTTTTTT
CDR3: CASSRRQGQANTGELFF

V: TRBV19
J: TRBJ1-1
D: NA
size: NA
DNA: TGTGCCAGTAGTATCCGAAGGCGGGCGGGGAACACTGAAGCTTTCTTT
CDR3: CASSIRRRAGNTEAFF

V: TRBV15
J: TRBJ1-1
D: NA
size: NA
DNA: TGTGCCACCAGCAGGGGAAAGGGGCTTATGAACACTGAAGCTTTCTTT
CDR3: CATSRGKGLMNTEAFF

V: TRBV6-6
J: TRBJ2-3
D: TRBD2
size: NA
DNA: TGTGCCAGCAGTTACTCTAGCGGGGACACAGATACGCAGTATTTT
CDR3: CASSYSSGDTDTQYF

V: TRBV6-6
J: TRBJ2-7
D: TRBD2
size: NA
DNA: TGTGCCAGCAGTTCCCCATCGCGGGGGGCCTACGAGCAGTACTTC
CDR3: CASSSPSRGAYEQYF

V: TRBV19
J: TRBJ1-6
D: NA
size: NA
DNA: TGTGCCAGTAGTATAGGCAGGGGCTATTCACCCCTCCACTTT
CDR3: CASSIGRGYSPLHF

V: TRBV10-3
J: TRBJ1-1
D: TRBD1
size: NA
DNA: TGTGCCATCAGTGGGTCGGGGACAGTGAACACTGAAGCTTTCTTT
CDR3: CAISGSGTVNTEAFF

V: TRBV25-1
J: TRBJ2-5
D: TRBD1
size: once
DNA: TGTGCCAGCAGTGAGGGACTTGGACAGGGGTTCGAGACCCAGTACTTC
CDR3: CASSEGLGQGFETQYF

V: TRBV2
J: TRBJ1-3
D: NA
size: medium-sized
DNA: TGTGCCAGCAGGCCCCAGGGGCCCGGAAACACCATATATTTT
CDR3: CASRPQGPGNTIYF

V: TRBV5-1
J: TRBJ2-7
D: NA
size: NA
DNA: TGCGCCAGCAGCTTGGTGCCTTCTGGACAGTCCTACGAGCAGTACTTC
CDR3: CASSLVPSGQSYEQYF

V: TRBV7-9
J: TRBJ2-3
D: NA
size: NA
DNA: TGTGCCAGCAGCTTAGGACAGGAAACGCAGTATTTT
CDR3: CASSLGQETQYF

V: TRBV5-4
J: TRBJ1-4
D: TRBD1
size: once
DNA: TGTGCCAGCAGCCCGACCCGAGGACAGGGTTCAGGTGAAAAACTGTTTTTT
CDR3: CASSPTRGQGSGEKLFF

V: TRBV6-6
J: TRBJ1-2
D: NA
size: NA
DNA: TGTGCCACCTCAACCAGGGGTCGGGGCTACACCTTC
CDR3: CATSTRGRGYTF

V: TRBV7-3
J: TRBJ2-3
D: TRBD1
size: NA
DNA: TGTGCCAGCAGCCATGGGACAGCCCGCACAGATACGCAGTATTTT
CDR3: CASSHGTARTDTQYF

V: TRBV5-1
J: TRBJ2-1
D: TRBD1
size: NA
DNA: TGCGCCACCGAGACCGGGACAGGCCACAATGAGCAGTTCTTC
CDR3: CATETGTGHNEQFF

V: TRBV15
J: TRBJ2-6
D: NA
size: NA
DNA: TGTGCCACCAGCAGGCCGGAGGGCGTCCTGACTTTC
CDR3: CATSRPEGVLTF

V: TRBV5-6
J: TRBJ1-1
D: NA
size: few
DNA: TGTGCCAGCAGGTCATGGGGGGGGAACACTGAAGCTTTCTTT
CDR3: CASRSWGGNTEAFF

V: TRBV5-1
J: TRBJ2-5
D: TRBD1
size: NA
DNA: TGCGCCAGCAGCTTGGGCAGGGGGGAGACCCAGTACTTC
CDR3: CASSLGRGETQYF

V: TRBV2
J: TRBJ2-1
D: TRBD2
size: NA
DNA: TGTGCCAGCAGTAGGACTAGCGGGTCGGTCGAGCAGTTCTTC
CDR3: CASSRTSGSVEQFF

V: TRBV7-9
J: TRBJ1-1
D: NA
size: NA
DNA: TGTGCCAGCACCCCGGCGGCGGGGATCCGTAGTATCCGGGCTTTCTTT
CDR3: CASTPAAGIRSIRAFF

V: TRBV19
J: TRBJ2-7
D: NA
size: NA
DNA: TGTGCCAGTAGATCCGCGACAGGATCCTACGAGCAGTACTTC
CDR3: CASRSATGSYEQYF

V: TRBV6-4
J: TRBJ2-7
D: NA
size: NA
DNA: TGTTCCAAGCAGGAGACAGCATACGAGCAGTACTTC
CDR3: CSKQETAYEQYF

V: TRBV25-1
J: TRBJ1-2
D: NA
size: NA
DNA: TGTGCCAGCAGTGAGTACGGAGCCAGCTATGGCTACACCTTC
CDR3: CASSEYGASYGYTF

V: TRBV6-5
J: TRBJ2-7
D: TRBD1
size: once
DNA: TGTGCCAGCAGAGCAGGTGGGACAGGGGAAAGCGAGCAGTACTTC
CDR3: CASRAGGTGESEQYF

V: TRBV4-3
J: TRBJ2-1
D: NA
size: NA
DNA: TGCGCCAGCAGCCAAGAAAAGTTCCGGAATGAGCAGTTCTTC
CDR3: CASSQEKFRNEQFF

V: TRBV28
J: TRBJ1-2
D: NA
size: NA
DNA: TGTGCCAGCAGTCCCGGGGATTGGAGGGGCTACACCTTC
CDR3: CASSPGDWRGYTF

V: TRBV19
J: TRBJ2-7
D: NA
size: few
DNA: TGTGCCAGTAGTACCATCATCACAGGGAAGATTTACGAGCAGTACTTC
CDR3: CASSTIITGKIYEQYF

V: TRBV4-1
J: TRBJ1-1
D: NA
size: NA
DNA: TGCGCCAGCAGCCAAGGGCACAGTTGGAACACTGAAGCTTTCTTT
CDR3: CASSQGHSWNTEAFF

V: TRBV5-4
J: TRBJ2-1
D: NA
size: NA
DNA: TGTGCCAGCAGCTTTGGGGAGCCCTACAATGAGCAGTTCTTC
CDR3: CASSFGEPYNEQFF

V: TRBV23-1
J: TRBJ2-3
D: NA
size: NA
DNA: TGCGCCAGCAGTTCGGGAAGCCTTGATGGTCTCACAGATACGCAGTATTTT
CDR3: CASSSGSLDGLTDTQYF

V: TRBV25-1
J: TRBJ1-2
D: TRBD1
size: NA
DNA: TGTGCCAGCAGTGTCCCAGGGGGGTATGGCTACACCTTC
CDR3: CASSVPGGYGYTF

V: TRBV7-2
J: TRBJ1-2
D: NA
size: NA
DNA: TGTGCCAGCAGCTTAGGGCAGGGGAAACGCTACACCTTC
CDR3: CASSLGQGKRYTF

V: TRBV27
J: TRBJ1-2
D: NA
size: few
DNA: TGTGCCAGCAAACTAGAGAACGGCTATGGCTACACCTTC
CDR3: CASKLENGYGYTF

V: TRBV10-2
J: TRBJ1-2
D: NA
size: few
DNA: TGCGCCAGCAGTGAGTCTGGCCAGGCTAACTATGGCTACACCTTC
CDR3: CASSESGQANYGYTF

V: TRBV11-1
J: TRBJ2-7
D: TRBD1
size: NA
DNA: TGTGCCAGCAGCCCCCGGGACAGGGTCTCCTACGAGCAGTACTTC
CDR3: CASSPRDRVSYEQYF